One sample yielded the 13 T cell receptor beta chains listed below, sequenced in a study of blood T cell repertoires in COVID-19. TCRdb's copy holds only in-frame clones and misses some; the assay was immunoSEQ multiplex PCR. The data contain around 130,000 clones, approximately 84% of them singletons. Sequenced material: peripheral blood. The receptors come from a woman older than 75 with acute or convalescent COVID-19.

This clone was counted a few times. V is TRBV14 and J is TRBJ2-4; D not certain. There are 16 residues in the CDR3. Germline assignment: CDR1 SGHDN and CDR2 FVKESK. V lost 0 bases, J lost 0 bases, and 9 bases lay in between. The CDR3 DNA sequence: TGTGCCAGCAGCCAAGATCTCCGACTAGCCAAAAACATTCAGTACTTC. Amino acids: CASSQDLRLAKNIQYF.

This clone was detected once. V and J are TRBV12-3 or TRBV12-4 and TRBJ1-3, with D possibly being TRBD1 (6 bases). The CDR3 has 13 amino acids. V was clipped by 5 bases and J by 2 bases, with 7 bases between them. The CDR3 DNA follows: TGTGCCAGCAGTCCAGGGGCTGGAAACACCATATATTTT. Its protein product is CASSPGAGNTIYF.

The chain has TRBV5-4 and TRBJ1-2; 9 bases agree with TRBD1. With V trimmed by 7 bases and J by 2 bases, 6 bases remained unmatched. Germline assignment: CDR1 SGHNT and CDR2 YYREEE (reference sequence). The length of the CDR3 is 14 residues. CDR3 residues: CASFGDRANYGYTF. CDR3 in DNA: TGTGCCAGCTTCGGGGACAGGGCCAACTATGGCTACACCTTC.

The chain joins TRBV29-1 to TRBJ2-1; D possibly corresponds to TRBD2 (6 bases). Germline V CDR1 and CDR2: SQVTM, ANQGSEA. The CDR3 is 15 amino acids. The V gene lost 3 bases and the J gene lost 2 bases, with 14 bases spanning the gap. The CDR3 coding sequence is TGCAGCGTTGAGGGTGGGGAGGTGCCCTACAATGAGCAGTTCTTC. Amino acids: CSVEGGEVPYNEQFF.

V is TRBV6-5 and J is TRBJ1-5; 9 nucleotides agree with TRBD1. The CDR3 has 16 amino acids. The J segment lost 4 bases and the V segment lost 4 bases, leaving 8 bases of the junction unmatched. From germline, CDR1 is MNHEY and CDR2 SVGAGI. The CDR3 protein is CASSFGDRATNQPQHF. CDR3 sequence (DNA): TGTGCCAGCAGTTTCGGGGACAGGGCGACGAATCAGCCCCAGCATTTT.

In this sample, this clone turned up a few times. This chain joins TRBV6-5 and TRBJ2-7; D may be TRBD2 (5 bases). Germline V gene data show CDR1 as MNHEY and CDR2 as SVGAGI. Trimming pared 2 bases from V and 7 bases from J, leaving 9 bases between. CDR3 size: 12 residues. CDR3 region: CASSYGREEQYF. The CDR3 DNA sequence: TGTGCCAGCAGTTACGGGAGAGAAGAGCAGTACTTC.

This rearrangement joins TRBV24-1 to TRBJ2-5; D may be TRBD1 (7 bases). Trimming took 7 bases from V and 2 from J, leaving 16 bases between them. Germline V CDR1 and CDR2: KGHDR, SFDVKD. The CDR3 spans 15 residues. The CDR3 here is CATSDRVGTQETQYF. CDR3 DNA sequence: TGTGCCACCAGCGACAGGGTCGGGACTCAAGAGACCCAGTACTTC.

In this sample, this clone turned up a few times. The rearrangement joins TRBV4-3 to TRBJ1-1; unclear D gene. CDR1 and CDR2 from the germline V gene are LGHNA and YSLEER. This CDR3 is 14 amino acids long. V lost 0 bases to trimming and J lost 8 bases, with 13 bases between them. The CDR3 DNA is TGCGCCAGCAGCCAAGATCTAGGCCGAAGGGAAGCTTTCTTT. Protein product: CASSQDLGRREAFF.

The chain uses TRBV5-1 and TRBJ1-2; the D is unclear. The CDR3 spans 15 residues. V dropped 4 bases and J dropped 6 bases, with 19 bases sitting between them. Germline lookup yields CDR1 SGHRS and CDR2 YFSETQ. CDR3 sequence: CASSLRSGVSHGYTF. CDR3 coding DNA: TGCGCCAGCAGCCTCCGATCGGGTGTCTCACATGGCTACACCTTC.

This clone has only one observation. This chain links TRBV5-1 with TRBJ1-2; possible D gene TRBD1, 6 bases. The CDR3 sequence is 13 residues long. The V and J ends lost 4 bases and 6 bases respectively, with 13 bases between them. From germline, CDR1 is SGHRS and CDR2 YFSETQ. The CDR3 region has the DNA TGCGCCAGCAGCAGGGGGGGTGATGATGGCTACACCTTC. It yields the protein CASSRGGDDGYTF.

The V call is TRBV5-6, the J call TRBJ2-5; 8 bases are a match to TRBD1. The J segment lost 5 bases and the V segment lost 0 bases, leaving 9 bases of the junction unmatched. There are 16 residues in the CDR3. Germline CDR1 is SGHDT and CDR2 is YYEEEE. The CDR3: CASSLVPAGGQETQYF. The CDR3 region has the DNA TGTGCCAGCAGCTTGGTCCCGGCAGGGGGCCAGGAGACCCAGTACTTC. The complete variable domain, with remaining parts taken from reference TRBV5-6 and TRBJ2-5, reads DAGVTQSPTHLIKTRGQQVTLRCSPKSGHDTVSWYQQALGQGPQFIFQYYEEEERQRGNFPDRFSGHQFPNYSSELNVNALLLGDSALYLCASSLVPAGGQETQYFGPGTRLLVL.

This chain joins TRBV18 and TRBJ1-2; TRBD1 matches 11 bases. This CDR3 is built from 16 residues. CDR1 KGHSH and CDR2 LQKENI come from the germline V gene. The V segment lost 3 bases and the J segment 4 bases; nucleotides outside the gene matches: 7. The CDR3 DNA is TGTGCCAGCTCACCTCTTCCTGGGACAGGGGGCTATGGCTACACCTTC. This sequence encodes CASSPLPGTGGYGYTF.

This clone came up many times. The rearrangement uses TRBV5-1 and TRBJ2-6; TRBD2 agrees at 12 bases. Germline V lookup: CDR1 SGHRS, CDR2 YFSETQ. There are 16 residues in the CDR3. V lost 5 bases to trimming and J lost 2 bases; unmatched junction nucleotides: 2. The CDR3 DNA reads TGCGCCAGCAGTTGGACTAGCGGGGCTGGGGCCAACGTCCTGACTTTC. It translates to CASSWTSGAGANVLTF.